This entry describes one TCR beta chain. These data are taken from a study of blood T cell repertoires in COVID-19. Study-wide context: Nucleic acid was either cDNA or gDNA, and it came from T cells, B-cell-depleted T cells, or PBMCs.

Authors' methods: By means of reference gene primer amplification, nucleated cell counts were estimated. Using immunoSEQ multiplex PCR, the repertoire was profiled, and TCRdb retains in-frame clones only, with some absent. V, J and clone size are those of that table, while D and trimming were read from the DNA. The sample carries 200,000 or so clones, 65% to 90% recorded once. This CDR3 has 14 residues. V was clipped by 0 bases and J by 7 bases, with 10 bases between them. Germline V gives CDR1 SGHDT, CDR2 YYEEEE. This chain joins TRBV5-6 and TRBJ2-2, with a possible D match to TRBD2 (5 bases). Sequenced: peripheral blood. The receptor's source is a man aged 40-49 years who had recovered from COVID-19. In nucleotides, the CDR3 is TGTGCCAGCAGCTTGGAACAAGGGAGCGGGGAGCTGTTTTTT. It specifies CASSLEQGSGELFF. Variable domain in full (rest from reference TRBV5-6 and TRBJ2-2): DAGVTQSPTHLIKTRGQQVTLRCSPKSGHDTVSWYQQALGQGPQFIFQYYEEEERQRGNFPDRFSGHQFPNYSSELNVNALLLGDSALYLCASSLEQGSGELFFGEGSRLTVL.